This TCR beta chain originates from a study of tumor and adjacent non-tumor tissue in lung cancer. Three rounds of nested PCR, following a modified ARM-PCR protocol, produced the TCRbeta library. TCRdb itself ran the multiplex PCR reads through MiXCR, one entry per CDR3 protein. Among 90,000 to 100,000 distinct CDR3 sequences listed, more than 80% were seen once. This sample's RNA came from whole unsorted tissue. The normal lung tissue was taken more than 3 cm from the tumor edge. Overall study results and limits: Normal lung showed higher cumulative top 100 clone frequency than tumor. Shorter survival was associated with higher TCR diversity in tumors. Compared with tumor, normal lung showed significantly lower TCR diversity.

Trimming at V came to 7 bases and at J to 6 bases, leaving 4 bases not matched to a gene. The CDR3 consists of 12 residues. Germline CDR1 is SGHAT and CDR2 is FQNNGV. As to this clonotype: The antigen remains undetermined.

The chain uses TRBV11-2 and TRBJ2-5; 8 bases are a match to TRBD2. Sequenced sample: distant non-tumor lung tissue. The origin of this receptor is a man between 60 and 75 years old with small cell lung cancer. Here the CDR3 reads CASNPGGKTQYF. The DNA of the CDR3 is TGTGCCAGCAACCCGGGAGGGAAGACCCAGTACTTC.